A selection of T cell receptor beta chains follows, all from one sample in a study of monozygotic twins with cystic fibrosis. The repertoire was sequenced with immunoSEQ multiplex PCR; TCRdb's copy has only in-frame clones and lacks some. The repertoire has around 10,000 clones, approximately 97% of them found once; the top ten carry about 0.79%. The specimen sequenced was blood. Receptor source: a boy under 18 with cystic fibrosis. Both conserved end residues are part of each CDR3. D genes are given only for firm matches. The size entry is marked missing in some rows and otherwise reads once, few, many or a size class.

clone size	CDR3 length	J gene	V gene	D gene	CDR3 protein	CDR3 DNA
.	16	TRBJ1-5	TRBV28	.	CASSLYLGRNNQPQHF	TGTGCCAGCAGTTTATATCTGGGGAGAAACAATCAGCCCCAGCATTTT
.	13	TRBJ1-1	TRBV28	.	CASRTVARTEAFF	TGTGCCAGCCGGACAGTCGCGAGAACTGAAGCTTTCTTT
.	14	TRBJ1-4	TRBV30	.	CACRGMGPNEKLFF	TGTGCCTGCAGGGGTATGGGCCCGAATGAAAAACTGTTTTTT
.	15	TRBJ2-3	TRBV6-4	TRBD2	CASSASGGYENTQYF	TGTGCCAGCAGTGCAAGCGGGGGGTATGAAAATACGCAGTATTTT
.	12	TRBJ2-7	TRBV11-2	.	CASSLRGYEQYF	TGTGCCAGCAGCTTGAGGGGTTACGAGCAGTACTTC
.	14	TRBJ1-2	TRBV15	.	CATSRREAFYGYTF	TGTGCCACCAGCAGAAGAGAGGCGTTCTATGGCTACACCTTC
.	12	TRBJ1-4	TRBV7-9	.	CASSLTGEKLFF	TGTGCCAGCAGCCTCACGGGTGAAAAACTGTTTTTT
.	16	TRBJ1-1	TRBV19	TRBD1	CASSLDRDRGKTEAFF	TGTGCCAGTAGCCTTGACCGGGACAGGGGGAAAACTGAAGCTTTCTTT
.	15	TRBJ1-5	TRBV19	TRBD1	CASSRIQGSNQPQHF	TGTGCCAGTAGCCGGATACAGGGGAGCAATCAGCCCCAGCATTTT
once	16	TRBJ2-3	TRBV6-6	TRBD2	CASTFPEREGTDTQYF	TGTGCCAGCACCTTCCCGGAGCGGGAGGGCACAGATACGCAGTATTTT
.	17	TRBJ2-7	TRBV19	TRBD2	CASSPGSGRGATYEQYF	TGTGCCAGTAGTCCGGGGAGTGGGCGGGGGGCAACCTACGAGCAGTACTTC
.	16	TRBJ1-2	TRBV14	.	CASSQDPRPLGGGYTF	TGTGCCAGCAGCCAAGATCCGCGACCCTTGGGTGGCGGCTACACCTTC
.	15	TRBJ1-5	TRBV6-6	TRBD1	CASSYGDRNRLPQHF	TGTGCCAGCAGTTACGGGGACAGGAACAGACTGCCCCAGCATTTT
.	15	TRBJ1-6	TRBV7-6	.	CASSPSGTGLSPLHF	TGTGCCAGCAGTCCATCTGGGACCGGACTGTCACCCCTCCACTTT
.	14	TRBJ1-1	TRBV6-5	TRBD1	CASSPRQGNTEAFF	TGTGCCAGCAGTCCCCGACAGGGTAACACTGAAGCTTTCTTT
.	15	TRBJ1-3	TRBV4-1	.	CASSQDPAIGNTIYF	TGCGCCAGCAGCCAAGATCCGGCGATTGGAAACACCATATATTTT
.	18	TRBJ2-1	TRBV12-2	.	CASRLDYLAGDRYNEQFF	TGTGCAAGTCGCTTAGACTACCTAGCGGGGGATCGGTACAATGAGCAGTTCTTC
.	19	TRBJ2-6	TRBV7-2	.	CASCPVVGRVIVGANVLTF	TGTGCCAGTTGCCCCGTAGTAGGCAGGGTTATAGTGGGGGCCAACGTCCTGACTTTC
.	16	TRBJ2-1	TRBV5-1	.	CASSPEIGLATNEQFF	TGCGCCAGCAGCCCCGAAATTGGACTCGCTACCAATGAGCAGTTCTTC
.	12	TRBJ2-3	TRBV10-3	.	CAISGGGDTQYF	TGTGCCATCAGTGGAGGGGGAGATACGCAGTATTTT
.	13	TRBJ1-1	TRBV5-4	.	CASSRGDITEAFF	TGTGCCAGCAGCCGGGGGGATATCACTGAAGCTTTCTTT
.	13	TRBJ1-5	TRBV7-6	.	CASSLELHQPQHF	TGTGCCAGCAGCTTAGAGCTGCATCAGCCCCAGCATTTT
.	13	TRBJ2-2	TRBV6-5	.	CASSYSTTGELFF	TGTGCCAGCAGTTACTCCACGACCGGGGAGCTGTTTTTT
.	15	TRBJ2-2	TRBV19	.	CASSIDQRYTGELFF	TGTGCCAGTAGTATAGATCAGCGGTACACCGGGGAGCTGTTTTTT
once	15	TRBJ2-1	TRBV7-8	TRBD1	CASSPRQGTHNEQFF	TGTGCCAGCAGCCCGAGACAGGGAACGCACAATGAGCAGTTCTTC
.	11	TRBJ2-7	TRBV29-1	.	CSGGSSYEQYF	TGCAGCGGGGGGAGCTCCTACGAGCAGTACTTC
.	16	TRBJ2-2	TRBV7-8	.	CASSSRGGANTGELFF	TGTGCCAGCAGCTCGCGGGGCGGGGCGAACACCGGGGAGCTGTTTTTT
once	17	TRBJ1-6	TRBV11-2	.	CASSLGGGGSYNSPLHF	TGTGCCAGCAGCTTAGGCGGGGGGGGATCCTATAATTCACCCCTCCACTTT
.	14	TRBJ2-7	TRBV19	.	CASSPRASASEQYF	TGTGCCAGTAGTCCACGGGCCTCGGCGAGCGAGCAGTACTTC
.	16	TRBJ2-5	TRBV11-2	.	CASSSRKTGLGETQYF	TGTGCCAGCAGCTCGAGAAAGACAGGCCTGGGAGAGACCCAGTACTTC
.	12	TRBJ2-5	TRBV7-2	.	CASSLIRETQYF	TGTGCCAGCAGCTTAATTCGGGAGACCCAGTACTTC
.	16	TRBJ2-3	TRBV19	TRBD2	CASSMRLAGGPDTQYF	TGTGCCAGTAGTATGAGATTAGCGGGAGGACCAGATACGCAGTATTTT
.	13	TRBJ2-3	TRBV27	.	CASSLSNGVGQYF	TGTGCCAGCAGTTTATCCAACGGGGTAGGGCAGTATTTT
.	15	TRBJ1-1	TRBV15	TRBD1	CATSSYRGQNTEAFF	TGTGCCACCAGCAGCTACAGGGGCCAGAACACTGAAGCTTTCTTT
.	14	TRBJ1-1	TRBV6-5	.	CASSYTEMNTEAFF	TGTGCCAGCAGTTACACGGAGATGAACACTGAAGCTTTCTTT
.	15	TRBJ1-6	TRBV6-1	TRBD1	CASSEPTGGGSPLHF	TGTGCCAGCAGTGAACCAACAGGGGGCGGTTCACCCCTCCACTTT
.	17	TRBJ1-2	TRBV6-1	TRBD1	CASSGGTAEPVGYGYTF	TGTGCCAGCAGTGGCGGGACAGCCGAGCCAGTAGGCTATGGCTACACCTTC
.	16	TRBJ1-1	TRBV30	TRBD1	CAWLNVGTGTSLKAFF	TGTGCCTGGTTGAATGTGGGGACAGGGACGTCCTTGAAGGCTTTCTTT
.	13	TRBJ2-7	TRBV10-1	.	CASSYRVRYEQYF	TGCGCCAGCAGCTACAGGGTTAGATACGAGCAGTACTTC
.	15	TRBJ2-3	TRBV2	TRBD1	CASEIQGEGTDTQYF	TGTGCCAGCGAGATACAGGGGGAAGGCACAGATACGCAGTATTTT
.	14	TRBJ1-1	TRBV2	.	CASSEPKMNTEAFF	TGTGCCAGCAGTGAACCCAAAATGAACACTGAAGCTTTCTTT
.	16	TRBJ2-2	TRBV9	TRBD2	CASSHGTSGPPAQLFF	TGTGCCAGCAGCCACGGTACTAGCGGGCCGCCGGCGCAGCTGTTTTTT
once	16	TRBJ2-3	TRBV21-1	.	CASRDVGGPRGDTQYF	TGTGCCAGCAGGGACGTGGGAGGGCCTAGGGGAGATACGCAGTATTTT
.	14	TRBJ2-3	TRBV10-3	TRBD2	CAISPGGVTYTQYF	TGTGCCATCAGCCCGGGGGGGGTCACATATACGCAGTATTTT
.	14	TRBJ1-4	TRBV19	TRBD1	CASSGTVTNEKLFF	TGTGCCAGTAGTGGGACAGTAACCAATGAAAAACTGTTTTTT
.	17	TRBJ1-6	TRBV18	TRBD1	CASSRDPPGQGASPLHF	TGTGCCAGCTCACGAGACCCCCCGGGACAGGGGGCGTCACCCCTCCACTTT
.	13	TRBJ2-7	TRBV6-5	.	CASRLDSSYEQYF	TGTGCCAGCAGGCTGGACAGCTCCTACGAGCAGTACTTC
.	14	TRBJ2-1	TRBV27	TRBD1	CASTPDRVYNEQFF	TGTGCCAGCACTCCGGACAGGGTCTACAATGAGCAGTTCTTC
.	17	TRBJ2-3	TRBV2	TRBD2	CASRKTSGGAGADTQYF	TGTGCCAGCAGGAAGACTAGCGGGGGGGCCGGAGCAGATACGCAGTATTTT
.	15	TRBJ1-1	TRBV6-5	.	CASSYSNQGRTEAFF	TGTGCCAGCAGTTACTCTAATCAGGGGAGAACTGAAGCTTTCTTT